A single sample gave rise to the 23 T cell receptor beta chains below, sequenced in a study of spatial heterogeneity in lung cancer. TCRdb re-called the 5' RACE reads through MiXCR, storing one row per CDR3 protein. Here the sample spans around 75,000 distinct CDR3 sequences, approximately 12% being singletons. Documented time point: sample taken at primary tumor resection. Whole RNA, isolated from tumor, nontumor lung or frozen PBMC, was sequenced without prior sorting. Sequencing was performed on PBMCs, taken at surgery. These receptors came from a male donor with early-stage non-small cell lung cancer.

The chain recombines TRBV27 with TRBJ2-6, with 8 bases identical to TRBD1. CDR3 length equals 19 residues. V trimming: 4 bases; J trimming: 0 bases; junction bases outside the gene matches: 11. Germline V gives CDR1 MNHEY, CDR2 SMNVEV (reference sequence). CDR3 amino acids: CASSSRSTGVGSGANVLTF. CDR3 sequence (DNA): TGTGCCAGCAGTTCCCGATCGACAGGGGTCGGCTCTGGGGCCAACGTCCTGACTTTC.

This chain joins TRBV12-3 or TRBV12-4 and TRBJ2-2; D perhaps matches TRBD1 (5 bases). Trimming pared 5 bases from V and 7 bases from J, leaving 17 bases between. This CDR3 spans 15 amino acids. CDR3 bases: TGTGCCAGCAGTAACGATTACAGGAAAGACGGGGAGCTGTTTTTT. Translating it yields CASSNDYRKDGELFF.

Only a few counts were recorded for this clonotype. This chain uses TRBV7-9 with TRBJ2-7; weak D call: TRBD1 (6 bases). With 1 base removed from V and 0 bases from J, the gap between germline ends came to 10 bases. CDR3 length: 15 amino acids. CDR1 SEHNR and CDR2 FQNEAQ come from the germline V gene (reference sequence). This CDR3 is CASSLGQGTSYEQYF. The CDR3 DNA reads as TGTGCCAGCAGCTTAGGGCAGGGGACCTCCTACGAGCAGTACTTC.

J is TRBJ1-1 and V is TRBV20-1; D gene ambiguous. The V gene lost 2 bases and the J gene lost 7 bases, with 14 bases spanning the gap. Germline lookup yields CDR1 DFQATT and CDR2 SNEGSKA (reference sequence). CDR3 size: 13 residues. CDR3 residues: CSARFPGVNEAFF. The CDR3 region has the DNA TGCAGTGCTAGATTCCCAGGAGTAAATGAAGCTTTCTTT.

This clonotype was observed a handful of times. The rearrangement uses TRBV5-1 and TRBJ1-2; D is possibly TRBD1 (6 bases). V lost 3 bases and J lost 6, with 15 bases in between. Germline V gives CDR1 SGHRS, CDR2 YFSETQ. This CDR3 has 14 residues. CDR3 sequence reads: CASSSPSGADGYTF. The CDR3 DNA follows: TGCGCCAGCAGCTCGCCCTCAGGGGCAGATGGCTACACCTTC.

The sample holds many counts of this clonotype. V usage is TRBV29-1 and J usage is TRBJ2-6; D remains unclear. The CDR3 spans 12 residues. The ends were cut back, 4 bases at V and 6 bases at J, with 7 bases in the middle. Germline V CDR1 and CDR2: SQVTM, ANQGSEA. The CDR3 reads CSVGESANVLTF. DNA for the CDR3: TGCAGCGTTGGAGAGTCGGCCAACGTCCTGACTTTC. Combining the CDR3 with reference TRBV29-1 and TRBJ2-6 gives the whole variable domain SAVISQKPSRDICQRGTSLTIQCQVDSQVTMMFWYRQQPGQSLTLIATANQGSEATYESGFVIDKFPISRPNLTFSTLTVSNMSPEDSSIYLCSVGESANVLTFGAGSRLTVL.

In regard to this clonotype: With a much larger clone just one base away, this may be a read error. This sequence joins TRBV7-2 and TRBJ1-5; D call uncertain. Germline V gene data show CDR1 as SGHTA and CDR2 as FQGNSA. The CDR3 spans 13 residues. V lost 4 bases to trimming and J lost 10 bases, with 14 bases between them. Here the CDR3 DNA reads TGTGCCAGCAGCTACCGGACGAAGTCTCCCCAGCATTTT. Translated: CASSYRTKSPQHF.

This clonotype was observed many times. CDR3 sequence (DNA): TGTGCCAGCAGCTTTGCAGCGGGAATGAAGACCCAGTACTTC. Protein product: CASSFAAGMKTQYF. The rearrangement links TRBV7-9 to TRBJ2-5, with 7 bases that match TRBD2. CDR3 length: 14 amino acids. Germline V gene lookup returns CDR1 SEHNR and CDR2 FQNEAQ (reference sequence). The ends lost 3 bases at V and 6 bases at J; junction bases unmatched: 7.

The V gene is TRBV10-3, the J gene TRBJ2-1, with 8 bases lining up with TRBD2. Germline CDR1 is ENHRY and CDR2 is SYGVKD. The CDR3 sequence is 14 residues long. V lost 7 bases, J lost 7 bases, and 9 bases stayed unmatched. The CDR3 DNA is TGTGCCATCAAGAGTCGGGAGGGCCGGAATGAGCAGTTCTTC. Translation gives CAIKSREGRNEQFF.

This clonotype appeared a few times. The J gene is TRBJ1-5, the V gene TRBV3-1; 7 bases are shared with TRBD1. V gave up 1 base and J gave up 6 bases; unmatched junction bases: 6. There are 15 residues in the CDR3. Germline V gene data show CDR1 as LGHDT and CDR2 as YNNKEL (reference sequence). CDR3 bases: TGTGCCAGCAGCCAAGGGTCAGGGGGTCGTCAGCCCCAGCATTTT. Translating it yields CASSQGSGGRQPQHF.

This clonotype was detected only a few times. The gene calls are TRBV7-3 and TRBJ1-6; D is possibly TRBD1 (6 bases). This CDR3 is 15 amino acids long. Germline loops: CDR1 SGHTA, CDR2 FQGTGA. The germline V and J ends were trimmed by 3 bases and 7 bases, with 13 bases remaining between them. CDR3 in DNA: TGTGCCAGCAGCTTCACCCCGGGGGGCAATTCACCCCTCCACTTT. Its translation: CASSFTPGGNSPLHF.

This chain connects TRBV7-2 to TRBJ1-2; D not certain. CDR3 size: 15 residues. Deletions cut 2 bases from V and 8 bases from J, with 18 bases between. Germline lookup yields CDR1 SGHTA and CDR2 FQGNSA. The CDR3 protein is CASSLRPTGEGGYTF. The CDR3 region has the DNA TGTGCCAGCAGCTTACGCCCCACCGGGGAAGGGGGCTACACCTTC.

The rearrangement uses TRBV5-1 and TRBJ1-1; no reliable D call. V dropped 0 bases and J dropped 0 bases, with 9 bases sitting between them. Germline lookup yields CDR1 SGHRS and CDR2 YFSETQ. The CDR3 has 15 residues. The CDR3 sequence is CASSLAVGLNTEAFF. The CDR3, as DNA: TGCGCCAGCAGCTTGGCCGTGGGGTTGAACACTGAAGCTTTCTTT.

A few counts support this clonotype. This rearrangement joins TRBV12-5 to TRBJ2-1; 7 nucleotides line up with TRBD2. The CDR3 length is 12 residues. The J segment lost 10 bases and the V segment lost 2 bases, leaving 2 bases of the junction unmatched. CDR1 LGHNT and CDR2 FRNRAP come from the germline V gene. CDR3 DNA sequence: TGTGCTAGTGGTTTGCCAGCGGGAGAGCAGTTCTTC. As protein: CASGLPAGEQFF.

This clonotype was seen just once. V and J are TRBV12-3 or TRBV12-4 and TRBJ1-1; 7 nucleotides line up with TRBD1. The CDR3 covers 16 residues. After removal of 3 bases from V and 1 base from J, the junction contained 8 bases not matched to a gene. The CDR3 loop is CASSFGGGHQNTEAFF. Here the CDR3 DNA reads TGTGCCAGCAGTTTTGGAGGGGGCCACCAGAACACTGAAGCTTTCTTT.

This clonotype has just a few counts. Here the CDR3 DNA reads TGCGCCAGCAGCTTGGATGGCCAGGGTTACACTGAAGCTTTCTTT. Translating it yields CASSLDGQGYTEAFF. This chain joins TRBV5-1 and TRBJ1-1, with TRBD1 as a possible D gene (5 bases). V lost 0 bases to trimming and J lost 3 bases, with 12 bases between them. The CDR3 spans 15 residues. Germline lookup yields CDR1 SGHRS and CDR2 YFSETQ.

This clonotype occurred many times. The rearrangement joins TRBV6-5 to TRBJ1-2; 7 bases fit TRBD1. V shed 8 bases, J shed 4 bases, and the junction held 4 bases outside the gene matches. Germline CDR1 MNHEY, CDR2 SVGAGI. This CDR3 has 12 amino acids. DNA of the CDR3: TGTGCCAGCGGACAGGCCATCTATGGCTACACCTTC. This translates into CASGQAIYGYTF.

The sample holds many counts of this clonotype. This chain's CDR3 is CASSLLAREGTEAFF. For the CDR3, the DNA is TGTGCCAGCAGCCTCCTGGCGCGAGAAGGTACTGAAGCTTTCTTT. The chain links TRBV7-8 to TRBJ1-1; the D is unclear. Trimming shortened V by 5 bases and J by 5 bases, and 18 bases separated the two germline ends. CDR3 length: 15 residues. Germline lookup yields CDR1 SGHVS and CDR2 FQNEAQ. Looking up the rest from reference TRBV7-8 and TRBJ1-1 gives the full variable domain: GAGVSQSPRYKVAKRGQDVALRCDPISGHVSLFWYQQALGQGPEFLTYFQNEAQLDKSGLPSDRFFAERPEGSVSTLKIQRTQQEDSAVYLCASSLLAREGTEAFFGQGTRLTVV.

This clonotype appeared many times. The V call is TRBV9, the J call TRBJ2-3; no firm D call. This CDR3 spans 15 amino acids. Germline V CDR1 and CDR2: SGDLS, YYNGEE. Trimming took off 0 bases at V and 2 bases at J, with 10 bases between the two ends. CDR3 DNA: TGTGCCAGCAGCGTAGTTGACGACCACACAGATACGCAGTATTTT. Amino acid sequence: CASSVVDDHTDTQYF. The variable domain in full, with the rest retrieved from reference TRBV9 and TRBJ2-3, is DSGVTQTPKHLITATGQRVTLRCSPRSGDLSVYWYQQSLDQGLQFLIQYYNGEERAKGNILERFSAQQFPDLHSELNLSSLELGDSALYFCASSVVDDHTDTQYFGPGTRLTVL.

This clonotype was recorded many times. The DNA of the CDR3 is TGCAGTGCTGGGACGGGACAAAACGAGCAGTACTTC. Translation: CSAGTGQNEQYF. This chain uses TRBV20-1 with TRBJ2-7; D is perhaps TRBD1 (6 bases). Per the germline V gene, CDR1 is DFQATT and CDR2 is SNEGSKA (reference sequence). The CDR3 extends over 12 amino acids. V lost 5 bases, J lost 5 bases, and 13 bases lay in between.

This sequence joins TRBV6-1 and TRBJ2-3, with D tentatively TRBD1 (7 bases). The CDR3 runs to 17 residues. Germline V CDR1 and CDR2: MNHNS, SASEGT. With 0 bases removed from V and 2 bases from J, the gap between germline ends came to 15 bases. The CDR3 region has the DNA TGTGCCAGCAGTGAAGCGGCAGGGGGGTTTATCACAGATACGCAGTATTTT. This encodes CASSEAAGGFITDTQYF.

This chain joins TRBV9 and TRBJ1-1; D remains ambiguous. Per the germline V gene, CDR1 is SGDLS and CDR2 is YYNGEE. V lost 0 bases and J lost 1, with 7 bases in between. The CDR3 contains 14 residues. In nucleotides, the CDR3 is TGTGCCAGCAGCGTAGACGTCCGGAACACTGAAGCTTTCTTT. Protein product: CASSVDVRNTEAFF.

This clonotype was seen more than once but under ten times. The rearrangement uses TRBV11-2 and TRBJ2-5; 8 bases are shared with TRBD2. The V segment lost 3 bases and the J segment 7 bases; nucleotides outside the gene matches: 10. The CDR3 has 15 amino acids. Germline V CDR1 and CDR2: SGHAT, FQNNGV. The CDR3 is CASSFRSGTFGTQYF. The CDR3 nucleotides are TGTGCCAGCAGCTTCCGTAGCGGGACATTCGGGACCCAGTACTTC.